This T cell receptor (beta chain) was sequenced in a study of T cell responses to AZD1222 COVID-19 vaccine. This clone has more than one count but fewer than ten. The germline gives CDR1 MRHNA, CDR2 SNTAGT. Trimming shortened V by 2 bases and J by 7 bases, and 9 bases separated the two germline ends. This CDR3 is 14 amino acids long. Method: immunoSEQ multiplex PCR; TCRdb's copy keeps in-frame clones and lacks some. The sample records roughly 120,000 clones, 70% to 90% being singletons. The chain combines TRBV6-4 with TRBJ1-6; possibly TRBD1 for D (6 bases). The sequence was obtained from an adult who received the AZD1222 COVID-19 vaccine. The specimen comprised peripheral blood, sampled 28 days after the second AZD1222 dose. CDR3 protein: CASSDRGDNSPLHF. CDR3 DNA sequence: TGTGCCAGCAGTGACAGGGGGGACAATTCACCCCTCCACTTT.